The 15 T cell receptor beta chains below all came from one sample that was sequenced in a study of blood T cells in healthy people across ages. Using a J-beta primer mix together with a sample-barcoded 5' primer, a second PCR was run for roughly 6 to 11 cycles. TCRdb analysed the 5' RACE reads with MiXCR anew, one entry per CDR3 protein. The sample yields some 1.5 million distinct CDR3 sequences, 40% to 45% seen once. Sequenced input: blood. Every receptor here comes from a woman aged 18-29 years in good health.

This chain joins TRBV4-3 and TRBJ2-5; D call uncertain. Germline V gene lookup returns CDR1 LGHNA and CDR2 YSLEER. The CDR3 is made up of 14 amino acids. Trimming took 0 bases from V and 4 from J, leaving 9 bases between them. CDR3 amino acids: CASSQDIGTETQYF. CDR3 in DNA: TGCGCCAGCAGCCAAGATATAGGAACAGAGACCCAGTACTTC.

CDR3 protein: CASSDLWDSGSDKNIQYF. CDR3 bases: TGTGCCAGCAGTGATTTATGGGATAGCGGGAGTGACAAAAACATTCAGTACTTC. The chain uses TRBV25-1 and TRBJ2-4, with 9 nucleotides matching TRBD2. CDR1 and CDR2 (germline): MGHDK, SYGVNS. V trimming: 3 bases; J trimming: 3 bases; junction bases outside the gene matches: 12. This CDR3 comprises 18 residues.

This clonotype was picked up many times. CDR3 in DNA: TGTGCCAGCAGCTTAGACCGCAGCTCCTACGAGCAGTACTTC. Residues: CASSLDRSSYEQYF. The chain combines TRBV7-2 with TRBJ2-7; D unclear. The CDR3 is 14 residues long. Germline V gives CDR1 SGHTA, CDR2 FQGNSA. Trimming removed 1 base at V and 0 bases at J, with 7 bases between.

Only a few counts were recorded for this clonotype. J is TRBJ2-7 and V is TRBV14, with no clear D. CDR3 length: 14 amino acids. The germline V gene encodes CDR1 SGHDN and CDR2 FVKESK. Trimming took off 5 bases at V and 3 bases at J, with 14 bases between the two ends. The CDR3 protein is CASSSTDQNYEQYF. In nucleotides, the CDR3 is TGTGCCAGCAGCTCAACGGACCAGAACTACGAGCAGTACTTC. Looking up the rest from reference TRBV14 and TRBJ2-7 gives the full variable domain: EAGVTQFPSHSVIEKGQTVTLRCDPISGHDNLYWYRRVMGKEIKFLLHFVKESKQDESGMPNNRFLAERTGGTYSTLKVQPAELEDSGVYFCASSSTDQNYEQYFGPGTRLTVT.

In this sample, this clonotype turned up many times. CDR3 in DNA: TGCGCCAGCAGACTAGCGGAGACCTACAATGAGCAGTTCTTC. Its translation is CASRLAETYNEQFF. V is TRBV5-1 and J is TRBJ2-1, with 8 nucleotides matching TRBD2. The CDR3 contains 14 residues. The V gene's germline CDR1 is SGHRS and CDR2 YFSETQ. The V gene end was trimmed by 5 bases and the J gene end by 2 bases; junction bases not matched to a gene: 3.

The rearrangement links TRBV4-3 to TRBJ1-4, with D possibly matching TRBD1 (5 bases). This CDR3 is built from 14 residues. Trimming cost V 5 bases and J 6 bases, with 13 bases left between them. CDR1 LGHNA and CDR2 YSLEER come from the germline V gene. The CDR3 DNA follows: TGCGCCAGCAGCTACAGGCCCTATGATGAAAAACTGTTTTTT. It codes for CASSYRPYDEKLFF.

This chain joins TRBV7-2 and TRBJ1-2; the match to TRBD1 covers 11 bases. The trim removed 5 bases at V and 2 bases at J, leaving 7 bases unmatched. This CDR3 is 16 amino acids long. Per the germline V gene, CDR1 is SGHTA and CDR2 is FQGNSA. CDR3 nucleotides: TGTGCCAGCAGCGAAGGGACAGGGGGGTTAAACTATGGCTACACCTTC. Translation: CASSEGTGGLNYGYTF.

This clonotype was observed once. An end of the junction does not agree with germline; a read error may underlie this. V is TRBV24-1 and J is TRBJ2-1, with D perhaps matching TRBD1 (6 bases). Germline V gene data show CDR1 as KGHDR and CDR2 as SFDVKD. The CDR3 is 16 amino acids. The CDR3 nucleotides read TGTGCCACCAGTGATCGCAGGGGCCAACGCTACAATGGGCAGTTCTTC. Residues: CATSDRRGQRYNGQFF.

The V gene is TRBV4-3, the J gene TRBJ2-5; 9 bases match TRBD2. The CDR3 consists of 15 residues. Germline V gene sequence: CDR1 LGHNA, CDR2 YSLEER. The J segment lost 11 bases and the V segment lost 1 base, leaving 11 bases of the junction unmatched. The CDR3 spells CASSQAAGGGNEQYF. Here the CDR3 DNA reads TGCGCCAGCAGCCAAGCAGCGGGAGGCGGGAATGAGCAGTACTTC.

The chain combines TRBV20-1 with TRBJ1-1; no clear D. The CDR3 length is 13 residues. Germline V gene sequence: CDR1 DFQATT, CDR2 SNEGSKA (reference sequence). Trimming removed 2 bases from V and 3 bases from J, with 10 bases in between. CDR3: CSARRTVDTEAFF. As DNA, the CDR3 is TGCAGTGCTAGAAGGACGGTGGACACTGAAGCTTTCTTT.

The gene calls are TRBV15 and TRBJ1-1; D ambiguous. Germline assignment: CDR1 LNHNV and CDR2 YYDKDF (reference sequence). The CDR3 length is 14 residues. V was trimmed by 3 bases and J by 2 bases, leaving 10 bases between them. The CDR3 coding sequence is TGTGCCACCAGCAGCCGGTTTGAAAACACTGAAGCTTTCTTT. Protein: CATSSRFENTEAFF. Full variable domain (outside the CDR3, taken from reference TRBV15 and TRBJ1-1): DAMVIQNPRYQVTQFGKPVTLSCSQTLNHNVMYWYQQKSSQAPKLLFHYYDKDFNNEADTPDNFQSRRPNTSFCFLDIRSPGLGDTAMYLCATSSRFENTEAFFGQGTRLTVV.

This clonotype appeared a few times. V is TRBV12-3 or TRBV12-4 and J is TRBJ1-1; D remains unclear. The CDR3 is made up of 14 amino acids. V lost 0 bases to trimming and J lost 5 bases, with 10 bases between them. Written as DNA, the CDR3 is TGTGCCAGCAGTTTAGCCGGCAAGGTAACTGAAGCTTTCTTT. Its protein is CASSLAGKVTEAFF.

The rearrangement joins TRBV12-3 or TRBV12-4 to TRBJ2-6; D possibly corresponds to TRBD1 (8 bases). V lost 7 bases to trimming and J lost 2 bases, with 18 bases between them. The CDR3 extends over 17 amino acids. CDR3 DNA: TGTGCCAGCAAGGAACAGGGGGGGTGGACTGGGGCCAACGTCCTGACTTTC. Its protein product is CASKEQGGWTGANVLTF.

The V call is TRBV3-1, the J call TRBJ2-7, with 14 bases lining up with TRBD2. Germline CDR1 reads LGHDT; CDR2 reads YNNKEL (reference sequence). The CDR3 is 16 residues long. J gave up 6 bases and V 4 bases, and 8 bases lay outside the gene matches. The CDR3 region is CASSPGTSGSSGEQYF. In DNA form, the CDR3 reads TGTGCCAGCAGCCCAGGGACTAGCGGGAGCAGTGGCGAGCAGTACTTC.

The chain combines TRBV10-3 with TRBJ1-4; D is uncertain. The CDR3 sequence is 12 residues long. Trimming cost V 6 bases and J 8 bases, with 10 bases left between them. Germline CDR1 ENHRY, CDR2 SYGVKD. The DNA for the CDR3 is TGTGCCATCAGGGAGGCAGGAGAAAAACTGTTTTTT. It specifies CAIREAGEKLFF.